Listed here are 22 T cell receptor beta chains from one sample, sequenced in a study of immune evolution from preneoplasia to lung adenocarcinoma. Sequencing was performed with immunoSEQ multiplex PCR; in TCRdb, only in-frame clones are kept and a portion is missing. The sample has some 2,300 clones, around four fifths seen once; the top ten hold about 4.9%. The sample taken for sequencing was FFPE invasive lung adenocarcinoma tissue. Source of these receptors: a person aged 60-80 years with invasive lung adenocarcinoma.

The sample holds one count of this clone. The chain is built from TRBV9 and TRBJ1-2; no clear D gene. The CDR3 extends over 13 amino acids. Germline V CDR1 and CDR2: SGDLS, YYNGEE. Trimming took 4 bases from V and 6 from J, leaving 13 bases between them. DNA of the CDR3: TGTGCCAGCAGCCCCACGGACTCGAATGGCTACACCTTC. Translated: CASSPTDSNGYTF.

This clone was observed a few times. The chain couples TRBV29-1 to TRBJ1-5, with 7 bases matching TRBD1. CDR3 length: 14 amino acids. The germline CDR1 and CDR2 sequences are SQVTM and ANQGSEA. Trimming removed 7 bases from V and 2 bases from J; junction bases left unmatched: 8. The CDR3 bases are TGCAGCGCCAGGACAGGTCGTGGCAATCAGCCCCAGCATTTT. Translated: CSARTGRGNQPQHF.

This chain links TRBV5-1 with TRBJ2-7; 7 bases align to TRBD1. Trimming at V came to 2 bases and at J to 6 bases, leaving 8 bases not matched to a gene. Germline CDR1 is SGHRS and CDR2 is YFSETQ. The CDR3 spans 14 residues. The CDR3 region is CASSLGGSIPEQYF. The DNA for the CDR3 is TGCGCCAGCAGCTTAGGGGGCTCGATCCCCGAGCAGTACTTC.

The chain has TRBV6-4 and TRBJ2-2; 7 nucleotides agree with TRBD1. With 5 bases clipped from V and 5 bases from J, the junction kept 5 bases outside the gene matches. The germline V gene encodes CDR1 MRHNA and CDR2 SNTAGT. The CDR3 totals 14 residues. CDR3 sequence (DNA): TGTGCCAGCAGTAGGGGACAGTTTACCGGGGAGCTGTTTTTT. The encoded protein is CASSRGQFTGELFF.

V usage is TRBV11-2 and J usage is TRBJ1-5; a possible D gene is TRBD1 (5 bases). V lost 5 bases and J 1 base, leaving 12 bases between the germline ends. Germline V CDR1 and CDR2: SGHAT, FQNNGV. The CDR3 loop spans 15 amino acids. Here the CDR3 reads CASSPGRGSNQPQHF. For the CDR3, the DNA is TGTGCCAGCAGCCCCGGGAGGGGAAGCAATCAGCCCCAGCATTTT.

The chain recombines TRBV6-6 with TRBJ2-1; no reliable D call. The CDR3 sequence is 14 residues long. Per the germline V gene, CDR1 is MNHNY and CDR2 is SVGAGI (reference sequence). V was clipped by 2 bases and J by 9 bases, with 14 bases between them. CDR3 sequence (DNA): TGTGCCAGCAGTTACGCTCCGGATTGGGGTGAGCAGTTCTTC. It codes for CASSYAPDWGEQFF.

Here the CDR3 reads CASSHRISYYEQYF. CDR3 in DNA: TGTGCCAGCAGCCACAGGATCTCGTACTACGAGCAGTACTTC. The gene calls are TRBV14 and TRBJ2-7; D unclear. The germline V gene encodes CDR1 SGHDN and CDR2 FVKESK. The V and J ends lost 3 bases and 3 bases respectively, with 12 bases between them. This CDR3 contains 14 residues.

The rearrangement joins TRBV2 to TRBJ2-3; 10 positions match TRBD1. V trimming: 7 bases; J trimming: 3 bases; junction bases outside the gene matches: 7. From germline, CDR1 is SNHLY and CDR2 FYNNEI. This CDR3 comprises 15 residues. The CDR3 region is CASNGRTGGTDTQYF. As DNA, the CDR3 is TGTGCCAGCAACGGAAGGACAGGGGGAACAGATACGCAGTATTTT. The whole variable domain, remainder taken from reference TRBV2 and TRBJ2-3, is EPEVTQTPSHQVTQMGQEVILRCVPISNHLYFYWYRQILGQKVEFLVSFYNNEISEKSEIFDDQFSVERPDGSNFTLKIRSTKLEDSAMYFCASNGRTGGTDTQYFGPGTRLTVL.

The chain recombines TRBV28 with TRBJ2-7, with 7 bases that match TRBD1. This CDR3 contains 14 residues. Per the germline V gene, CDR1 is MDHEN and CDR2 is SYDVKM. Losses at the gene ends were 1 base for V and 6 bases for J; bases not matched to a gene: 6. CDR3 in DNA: TGTGCCAGCAGTTTATATACAGGGGTGCTCGAGCAGTACTTC. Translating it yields CASSLYTGVLEQYF. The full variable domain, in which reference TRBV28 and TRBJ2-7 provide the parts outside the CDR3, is DVKVTQSSRYLVKRTGEKVFLECVQDMDHENMFWYRQDPGLGLRLIYFSYDVKMKEKGDIPEGYSVSREKKERFSLILESASTNQTSMYLCASSLYTGVLEQYFGPGTRLTVT.

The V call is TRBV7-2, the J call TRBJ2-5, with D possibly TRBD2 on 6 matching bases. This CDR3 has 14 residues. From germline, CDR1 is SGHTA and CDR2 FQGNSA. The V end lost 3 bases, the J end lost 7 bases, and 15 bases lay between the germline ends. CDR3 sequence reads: CASSFSGPSGTQYF. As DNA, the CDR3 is TGTGCCAGCAGCTTTAGCGGACCCTCGGGGACCCAGTACTTC. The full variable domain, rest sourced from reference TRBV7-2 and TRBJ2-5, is GAGVSQSPSNKVTEKGKDVELRCDPISGHTALYWYRQSLGQGLEFLIYFQGNSAPDKSGLPSDRFSAERTGGSVSTLTIQRTQQEDSAVYLCASSFSGPSGTQYFGPGTRLLVL.

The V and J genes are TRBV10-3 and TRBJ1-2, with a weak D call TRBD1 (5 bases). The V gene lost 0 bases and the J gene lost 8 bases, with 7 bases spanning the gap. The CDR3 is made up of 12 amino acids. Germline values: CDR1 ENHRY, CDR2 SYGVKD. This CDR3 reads CAISESREGYTF. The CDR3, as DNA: TGTGCCATCAGTGAGTCCAGGGAGGGCTACACCTTC.

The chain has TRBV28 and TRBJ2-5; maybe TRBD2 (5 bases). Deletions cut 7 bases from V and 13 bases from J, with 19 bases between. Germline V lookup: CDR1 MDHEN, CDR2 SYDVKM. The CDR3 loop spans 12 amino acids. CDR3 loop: CASTTRVGRVYF. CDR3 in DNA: TGTGCCAGCACTACGAGGGTTGGCCGGGTGTACTTC.

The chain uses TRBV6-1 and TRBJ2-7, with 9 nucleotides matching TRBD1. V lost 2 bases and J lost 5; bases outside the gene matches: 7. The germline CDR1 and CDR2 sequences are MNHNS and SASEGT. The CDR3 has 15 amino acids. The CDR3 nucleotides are TGTGCCAGCAGTGAAAGCAGGACAGGGGTCCACGAGCAGTACTTC. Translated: CASSESRTGVHEQYF.

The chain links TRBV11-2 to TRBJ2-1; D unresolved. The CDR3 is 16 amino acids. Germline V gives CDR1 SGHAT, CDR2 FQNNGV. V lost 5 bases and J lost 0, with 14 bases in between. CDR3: CASSTPDASSYNEQFF. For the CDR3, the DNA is TGTGCCAGCAGCACGCCGGACGCGAGCTCCTACAATGAGCAGTTCTTC.

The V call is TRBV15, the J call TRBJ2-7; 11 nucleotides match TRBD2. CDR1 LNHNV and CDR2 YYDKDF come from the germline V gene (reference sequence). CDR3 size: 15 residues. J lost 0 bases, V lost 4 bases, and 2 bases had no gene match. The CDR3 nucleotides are TGTGCCACCAGCACCGGGACTAGCGGCTCCTACGAGCAGTACTTC. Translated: CATSTGTSGSYEQYF. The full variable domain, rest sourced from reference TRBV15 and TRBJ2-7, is DAMVIQNPRYQVTQFGKPVTLSCSQTLNHNVMYWYQQKSSQAPKLLFHYYDKDFNNEADTPDNFQSRRPNTSFCFLDIRSPGLGDTAMYLCATSTGTSGSYEQYFGPGTRLTVT.

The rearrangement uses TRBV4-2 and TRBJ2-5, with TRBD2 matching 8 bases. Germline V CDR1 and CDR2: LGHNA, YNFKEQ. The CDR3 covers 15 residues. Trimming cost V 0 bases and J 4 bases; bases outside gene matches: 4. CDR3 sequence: CASSQDITSGETQYF. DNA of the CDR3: TGTGCCAGCAGCCAAGATATTACTAGCGGAGAGACCCAGTACTTC.

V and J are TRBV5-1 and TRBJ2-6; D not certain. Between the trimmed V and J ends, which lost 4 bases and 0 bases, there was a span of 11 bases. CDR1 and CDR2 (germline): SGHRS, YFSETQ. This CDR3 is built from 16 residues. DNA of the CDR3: TGCGCCAGCAGCACTTTCATCGACTCTGGGGCCAACGTCCTGACTTTC. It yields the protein CASSTFIDSGANVLTF.

CDR3 loop: CASSESGTNTDTQYF. The CDR3 coding sequence is TGTGCCAGCAGCGAATCCGGGACTAACACAGATACGCAGTATTTT. This chain uses TRBV11-3 with TRBJ2-3; 7 bases agree with TRBD2. The germline V gene encodes CDR1 SGHNT and CDR2 YENEEA. This CDR3 has 15 residues. The ends lost 5 bases at V and 2 bases at J; junction bases unmatched: 7.

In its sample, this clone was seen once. For the CDR3, the DNA is TGTGCCAGCAGCCCGGGGGGGGAGGAGGTTACGCAGTATTTT. This gives the protein CASSPGGEEVTQYF. V gene TRBV5-6 combines with J gene TRBJ2-3, with 8 bases identical to TRBD2. The CDR3 spans 14 residues. After removal of 4 bases from V and 8 bases from J, the junction contained 9 bases not matched to a gene. Germline V gene sequence: CDR1 SGHDT, CDR2 YYEEEE.

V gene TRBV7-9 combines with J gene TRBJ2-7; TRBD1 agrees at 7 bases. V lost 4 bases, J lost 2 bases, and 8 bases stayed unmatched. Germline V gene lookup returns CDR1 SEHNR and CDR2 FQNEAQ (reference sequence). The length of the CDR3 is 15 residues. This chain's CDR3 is CASSSASGGTYEQYF. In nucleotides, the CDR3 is TGTGCCAGCAGCTCCGCGTCAGGGGGTACCTACGAGCAGTACTTC. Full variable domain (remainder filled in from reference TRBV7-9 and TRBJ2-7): DTGVSQNPRHKITKRGQNVTFRCDPISEHNRLYWYRQTLGQGPEFLTYFQNEAQLEKSRLLSDRFSAERPKGSFSTLEIQRTEQGDSAMYLCASSSASGGTYEQYFGPGTRLTVT.

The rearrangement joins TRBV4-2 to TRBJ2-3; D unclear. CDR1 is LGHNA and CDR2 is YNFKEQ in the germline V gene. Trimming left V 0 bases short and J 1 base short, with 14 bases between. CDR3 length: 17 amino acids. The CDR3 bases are TGTGCCAGCAGCCAAGAAAACCTTGGACGGGGCACAGATACGCAGTATTTT. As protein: CASSQENLGRGTDTQYF.

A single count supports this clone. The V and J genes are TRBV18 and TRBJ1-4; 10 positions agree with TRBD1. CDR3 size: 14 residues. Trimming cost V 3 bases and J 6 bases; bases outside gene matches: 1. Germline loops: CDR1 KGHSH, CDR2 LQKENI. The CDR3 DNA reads TGTGCCAGCTCACCCGGGACAGGGGATGAAAAACTGTTTTTT. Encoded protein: CASSPGTGDEKLFF.